Following are 18 T cell receptor beta chains from one sample sequenced in a study of blood T cell repertoires in COVID-19. Produced via immunoSEQ multiplex PCR; TCRdb's table is partial and in-frame only. This table holds about 180,000 clones, 70% to 90% found once. The sequenced sample consisted of peripheral blood. The receptor source for this set is a man in his forties with active or convalescent COVID-19.

The chain uses TRBV6-6 and TRBJ1-1; D ambiguous. The CDR3 extends over 13 amino acids. Germline-derived CDR1 and CDR2 are MNHNY and SVGAGI (reference sequence). Trimming left V 2 bases short and J 5 bases short, with 9 bases between. The CDR3 region has the DNA TGTGCCAGCAGTTACATGGGGAGGACTGAAGCTTTCTTT. Protein product: CASSYMGRTEAFF.

This clone came up once. The chain uses TRBV4-2 and TRBJ1-1; D not certain. Trimming took 4 bases from V and 1 from J, leaving 13 bases between them. The germline V gene has CDR1 LGHNA and CDR2 YNFKEQ. The length of the CDR3 is 15 residues. The CDR3 sequence is CASSPTFSPNTEAFF. The CDR3 region has the DNA TGTGCCAGCAGCCCAACATTTTCACCGAACACTGAAGCTTTCTTT.

The rearrangement uses TRBV14 and TRBJ1-1; D perhaps matches TRBD1 (6 bases). This CDR3 comprises 13 residues. The V end lost 3 bases, the J end lost 10 bases, and 15 bases lay between the germline ends. Looked up from germline, CDR1 is SGHDN and CDR2 is FVKESK. This CDR3 reads CASSHVGTSGAFF. CDR3 nucleotide sequence: TGTGCCAGCAGCCATGTAGGGACATCCGGAGCTTTCTTT.

V and J are TRBV3-1 (or the pseudogene TRBV3-2) and TRBJ2-1; D is ambiguous. The CDR3 is 14 amino acids. V lost 1 base, J lost 7 bases, and 11 bases lay in between. CDR1 LGHDT and CDR2 YNNKEL come from the germline V gene (reference sequence). The CDR3 sequence: CASSQVGGVNEQFF. The CDR3 DNA reads as TGTGCCAGCAGCCAAGTGGGTGGAGTGAATGAGCAGTTCTTC.

The rearrangement joins TRBV7-2 to TRBJ1-3; unclear D gene. Germline V CDR1 and CDR2: SGHTA, FQGNSA. This CDR3 region has 16 residues. V was cut by 1 base and J by 0 bases, with 10 bases left in between. The CDR3 DNA reads TGTGCCAGCAGCTTAGGCGGCGTACACTCTGGAAACACCATATATTTT. Translation: CASSLGGVHSGNTIYF.

This chain joins TRBV19 and TRBJ1-2; D is undetermined. Deletions cut 3 bases from V and 7 bases from J, with 12 bases between. This CDR3 has 13 amino acids. Germline CDR1 reads LNHDA; CDR2 reads SQIVND (reference sequence). CDR3 nucleotide sequence: TGTGCCAGTAGTATTCCCCTCCGTTCTGGCTACACCTTC. Residues: CASSIPLRSGYTF.

This chain links TRBV7-9 with TRBJ2-7; 7 bases are shared with TRBD1. Germline CDR1 SEHNR, CDR2 FQNEAQ (reference sequence). J gave up 2 bases and V 1 base, and 5 bases lay outside the gene matches. CDR3 size: 15 residues. This chain's CDR3 is CASSLDWGQTYEQYF. DNA for the CDR3: TGTGCCAGCAGCTTAGACTGGGGACAGACCTACGAGCAGTACTTC. Looking up the rest from reference TRBV7-9 and TRBJ2-7 gives the full variable domain: DTGVSQNPRHKITKRGQNVTFRCDPISEHNRLYWYRQTLGQGPEFLTYFQNEAQLEKSRLLSDRFSAERPKGSFSTLEIQRTEQGDSAMYLCASSLDWGQTYEQYFGPGTRLTVT.

J is TRBJ1-2 and V is TRBV5-1; D remains unclear. CDR1 and CDR2 (germline): SGHRS, YFSETQ. This CDR3 region has 14 residues. The ends were cut back, 1 base at V and 1 base at J, with 8 bases in the middle. CDR3 loop: CASSLSLNNYGYTF. Here the CDR3 DNA reads TGCGCCAGCAGCTTGTCTTTAAATAACTATGGCTACACCTTC.

This chain uses TRBV4-1 with TRBJ1-5; no clear D. Looked up from germline, CDR1 is MGHRA and CDR2 is YSYEKL. Deletions cut 0 bases from V and 3 bases from J, with 12 bases between. This CDR3 contains 16 residues. CDR3 amino acids: CASSQDLGGSNQPQHF. The CDR3 bases are TGCGCCAGCAGCCAAGATCTAGGAGGGTCCAATCAGCCCCAGCATTTT.

V gene TRBV11-2 combines with J gene TRBJ2-3; no clear D gene. This CDR3 is 12 amino acids long. Germline CDR1 and CDR2: SGHAT and FQNNGV. V was cut by 5 bases and J by 2 bases, with 5 bases left in between. CDR3 in amino acids: CASSPYTDTQYF. Written as DNA, the CDR3 is TGTGCCAGCAGCCCCTACACAGATACGCAGTATTTT.

The gene calls are TRBV5-1 and TRBJ2-5; D remains ambiguous. Germline CDR1 SGHRS, CDR2 YFSETQ. The germline V and J ends were trimmed by 0 bases and 0 bases, with 6 bases remaining between them. The CDR3 spans 14 residues. CDR3 nucleotides: TGCGCCAGCAGCTTGGGAGGTAACCAAGAGACCCAGTACTTC. Amino acids: CASSLGGNQETQYF.

V is TRBV11-2 and J is TRBJ2-1; D may be TRBD1 (9 bases). Trimming pared 1 base from V and 8 bases from J, leaving 24 bases between. Per the germline V gene, CDR1 is SGHAT and CDR2 is FQNNGV. The CDR3 extends over 18 amino acids. In nucleotides, the CDR3 is TGTGCCAGCAGCTTAGGGAACCGGGGGGGGACAGGGCCTCATGAGCAGTTCTTC. The encoded protein is CASSLGNRGGTGPHEQFF. The whole variable domain, filled in from reference TRBV11-2 and TRBJ2-1, reads EAGVAQSPRYKIIEKRQSVAFWCNPISGHATLYWYQQILGQGPKLLIQFQNNGVVDDSQLPKDRFSAERLKGVDSTLKIQPAKLEDSAVYLCASSLGNRGGTGPHEQFFGPGTRLTVL.

This clone appeared a few times. This chain uses TRBV4-2 with TRBJ2-3; 8 nucleotides agree with TRBD2. Germline assignment: CDR1 LGHNA and CDR2 YNFKEQ. V was pared by 4 bases and J by 4 bases, with 16 bases of the junction left unmatched. CDR3 size: 18 residues. The CDR3 DNA follows: TGTGCCAGCAGCCCGCTAAATGCGGGACTAGGGATGGCAGATACGCAGTATTTT. Translating it yields CASSPLNAGLGMADTQYF.

J is TRBJ1-2 and V is TRBV14, with 7 bases aligning to TRBD1. Germline CDR1 is SGHDN and CDR2 is FVKESK. CDR3 length: 14 residues. Germline trimming cut 3 bases from V and 4 bases from J; bases unmatched to any gene: 5. Here the CDR3 DNA reads TGTGCCAGCAGCCAGACTCAGGGGGGCTATGGCTACACCTTC. Its protein product is CASSQTQGGYGYTF.

The V gene is TRBV1, the J gene TRBJ2-3; the D call in the table, TRBD2, was not verified against the DNA. TRBV1 is marked as a pseudogene. CDR3 length: 16 residues. The CDR3 reads CTSSQETSGGVDTQYF. CDR3 in DNA: TGCACCAGCAGCCAAGAGACTAGCGGGGGGGTCGATACGCAGTATTTT.

The chain recombines TRBV5-6 with TRBJ1-2; a weak D match, TRBD1 (6 bases). The CDR3 loop spans 15 amino acids. V gave up 2 bases and J gave up 5 bases, with 16 bases separating them. CDR1 and CDR2 from the germline V gene are SGHDT and YYEEEE. The chain's CDR3 is CASSFWMTGDYGYTF. In DNA form, the CDR3 reads TGTGCCAGCAGCTTTTGGATGACAGGTGATTATGGCTACACCTTC. Together with reference TRBV5-6 and TRBJ1-2, the CDR3 gives the full variable domain: DAGVTQSPTHLIKTRGQQVTLRCSPKSGHDTVSWYQQALGQGPQFIFQYYEEEERQRGNFPDRFSGHQFPNYSSELNVNALLLGDSALYLCASSFWMTGDYGYTFGSGTRLTVV.

The chain couples TRBV6-5 to TRBJ1-1, with TRBD1 as a possible D gene (5 bases). Per the germline V gene, CDR1 is MNHEY and CDR2 is SVGAGI. The CDR3 length is 14 residues. With 6 bases removed from V and 2 bases from J, the gap between germline ends came to 13 bases. This chain's CDR3 is CASSPRGKNTEAFF. In DNA form, the CDR3 reads TGTGCCAGCAGCCCGCGGGGGAAAAACACTGAAGCTTTCTTT.

The chain has TRBV7-3 and TRBJ1-1; possibly TRBD1 for D (6 bases). CDR3 length equals 13 residues. Germline V gives CDR1 SGHTA, CDR2 FQGTGA. V lost 4 bases to trimming and J lost 5 bases, with 11 bases between them. The DNA of the CDR3 is TGTGCCAGCAGCTCACAGGGATGGACTGAAGCTTTCTTT. Amino acid sequence: CASSSQGWTEAFF. The variable domain in full, with the rest retrieved from reference TRBV7-3 and TRBJ1-1, is GAGVSQTPSNKVTEKGKYVELRCDPISGHTALYWYRQSLGQGPEFLIYFQGTGAADDSGLPNDRFFAVRPEGSVSTLKIQRTERGDSAVYLCASSSQGWTEAFFGQGTRLTVV.